Listed below are T cell receptor beta chains from one sample, sequenced in a study of identical twins. TCRdb re-analysed the 5' RACE reads in MiXCR, keeping a single row per CDR3 protein. The sample has about 720,000 distinct CDR3 sequences; approximately 9% are singletons. This same sample was also part of a study on yellow fever vaccine responses in identical twins.

Sequencing was performed on PBMCs. These receptors all stem from a woman under 30 in good health. CDR3s include the opening cysteine and the closing phenylalanine or tryptophan. D genes are given only for firm matches. Clone size appears in some rows only: once, few, many, or a class for an expanded clone.

size	J	length	V	D	CDR3	DNA
.	TRBJ2-6	14	TRBV29-1	.	CSVVRLGGANVLTF	TGCAGCGTTGTTAGGCTTGGAGGGGCCAACGTCCTGACTTTC
.	TRBJ2-1	14	TRBV6-1	.	CASSEAAPYNEQFF	TGTGCCAGCAGTGAAGCTGCGCCCTACAATGAGCAGTTCTTC
.	TRBJ2-5	16	TRBV5-1	TRBD2	CASSLRGLAGQETQYF	TGCGCCAGCAGCTTGCGCGGACTAGCGGGACAAGAGACCCAGTACTTC
many	TRBJ2-1	15	TRBV29-1	TRBD2	CSVTPSLAGRNEQFF	TGCAGCGTTACCCCATCACTAGCGGGGAGGAATGAGCAGTTCTTC
few	TRBJ2-7	19	TRBV11-2	.	CASSLWQEGTRPKSYEQYF	TGTGCCAGCAGCTTATGGCAGGAGGGGACTCGACCTAAATCCTACGAGCAGTACTTC
few	TRBJ2-7	14	TRBV27	.	CASSPPGRGHEQYF	TGTGCCAGCAGCCCGCCGGGTAGGGGACACGAGCAGTACTTC
.	TRBJ2-1	16	TRBV7-2	TRBD1	CASSYTGVSPYNEHFF	TGTGCCAGCAGTTACACAGGGGTCAGTCCCTACAATGAGCACTTCTTC
.	TRBJ2-7	16	TRBV18	TRBD1	CASSLGTGGGSYEQYF	TGTGCCAGCTCACTGGGGACAGGGGGCGGCTCCTACGAGCAGTACTTC
.	TRBJ2-1	13	TRBV30	.	CAWSPRPGNEQFF	TGTGCCTGGAGTCCGAGGCCCGGGAATGAGCAGTTCTTC
many	TRBJ1-1	15	TRBV28	TRBD1	CASRGAMTGGTEAFF	TGTGCCAGCCGGGGGGCGATGACAGGGGGGACTGAAGCTTTCTTT
few	TRBJ2-3	15	TRBV7-2	.	CASSQTHVSTDTQYF	TGTGCCAGCAGTCAAACCCACGTTAGCACAGATACGCAGTATTTT
many	TRBJ2-1	15	TRBV10-3	TRBD2	CAISPGGSLYNEQFF	TGTGCCATCAGTCCGGGCGGGAGTTTGTACAATGAGCAGTTCTTC
.	TRBJ2-7	16	TRBV7-2	TRBD2	CASSQTSGRAGDEQYF	TGTGCCAGCAGCCAAACTAGCGGGAGGGCCGGGGACGAGCAGTACTTC
.	TRBJ2-1	12	TRBV12-3/TRBV12-4	.	CASSRWGNEQFF	TGTGCCAGCAGCCGCTGGGGCAATGAGCAGTTCTTC
many	TRBJ2-7	14	TRBV7-9	.	CASSLAKKGYEQYF	TGTGCCAGCAGCCTAGCGAAGAAGGGCTACGAGCAGTACTTC
few	TRBJ2-5	15	TRBV6-5	.	CASSYTPGLQETQYF	TGTGCCAGCAGTTACACCCCGGGACTCCAAGAGACCCAGTACTTC